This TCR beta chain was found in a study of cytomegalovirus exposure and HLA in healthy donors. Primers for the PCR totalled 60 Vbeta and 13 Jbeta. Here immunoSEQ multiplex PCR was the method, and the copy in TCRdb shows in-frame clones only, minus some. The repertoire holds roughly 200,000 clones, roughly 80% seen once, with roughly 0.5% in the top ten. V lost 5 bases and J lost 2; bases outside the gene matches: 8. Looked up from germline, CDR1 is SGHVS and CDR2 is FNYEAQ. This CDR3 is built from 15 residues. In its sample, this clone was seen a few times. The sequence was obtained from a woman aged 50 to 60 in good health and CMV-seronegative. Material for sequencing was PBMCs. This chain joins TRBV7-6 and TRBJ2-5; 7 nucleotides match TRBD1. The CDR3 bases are TGTGCCAGCAGCGCCTCGACAGGGAATCAAGAGACCCAGTACTTC. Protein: CASSASTGNQETQYF.